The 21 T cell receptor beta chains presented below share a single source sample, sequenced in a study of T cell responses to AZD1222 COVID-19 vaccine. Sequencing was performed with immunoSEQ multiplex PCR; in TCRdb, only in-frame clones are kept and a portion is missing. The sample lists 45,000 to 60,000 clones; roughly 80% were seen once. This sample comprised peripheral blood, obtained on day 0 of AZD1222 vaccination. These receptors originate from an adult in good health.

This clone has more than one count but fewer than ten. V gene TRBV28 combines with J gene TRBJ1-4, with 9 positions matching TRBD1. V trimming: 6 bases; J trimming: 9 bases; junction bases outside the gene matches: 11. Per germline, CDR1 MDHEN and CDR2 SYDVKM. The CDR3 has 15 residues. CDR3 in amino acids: CASRVTGTGLQKLFF. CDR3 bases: TGTGCCAGCAGGGTCACCGGGACAGGGTTACAAAAACTGTTTTTT.

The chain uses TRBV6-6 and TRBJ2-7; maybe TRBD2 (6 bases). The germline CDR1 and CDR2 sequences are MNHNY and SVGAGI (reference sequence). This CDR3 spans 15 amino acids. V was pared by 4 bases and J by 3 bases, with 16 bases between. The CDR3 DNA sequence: TGTGCCAGCAGTTCCCCGGGACTGGCAAACTACGAGCAGTACTTC. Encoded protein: CASSSPGLANYEQYF.

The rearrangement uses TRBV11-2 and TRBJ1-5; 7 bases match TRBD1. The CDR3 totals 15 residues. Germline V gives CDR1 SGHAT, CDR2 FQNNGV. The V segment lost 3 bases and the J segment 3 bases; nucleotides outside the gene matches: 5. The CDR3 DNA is TGTGCCAGCAGCTTGGGGGGACAGAACAATCAGCCCCAGCATTTT. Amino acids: CASSLGGQNNQPQHF.

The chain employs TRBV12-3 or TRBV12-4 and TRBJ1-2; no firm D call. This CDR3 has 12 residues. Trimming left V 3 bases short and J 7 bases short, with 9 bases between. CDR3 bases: TGTGCCAGCAGTTTGGAGCGGGCTGGCTACACCTTC. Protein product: CASSLERAGYTF.

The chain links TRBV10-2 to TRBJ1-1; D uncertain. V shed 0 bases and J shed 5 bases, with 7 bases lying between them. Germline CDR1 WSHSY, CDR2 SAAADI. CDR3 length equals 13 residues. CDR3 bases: TGCGCCAGCAGTGAGTCCGGAGGGACTGAAGCTTTCTTT. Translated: CASSESGGTEAFF.

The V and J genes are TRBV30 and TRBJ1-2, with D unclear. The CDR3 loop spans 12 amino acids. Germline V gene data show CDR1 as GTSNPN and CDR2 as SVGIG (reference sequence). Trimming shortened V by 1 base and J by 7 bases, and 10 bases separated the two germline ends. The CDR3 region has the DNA TGTGCCTGGAGTGCCGAAGGTGGTGGCTACACCTTC. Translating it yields CAWSAEGGGYTF.

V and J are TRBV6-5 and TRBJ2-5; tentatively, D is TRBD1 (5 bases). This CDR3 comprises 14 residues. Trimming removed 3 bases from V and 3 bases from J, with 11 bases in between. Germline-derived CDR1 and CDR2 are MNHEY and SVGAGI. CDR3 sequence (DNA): TGTGCCAGCAGTTATCGGAGCAGGGAAGAGACCCAGTACTTC. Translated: CASSYRSREETQYF.

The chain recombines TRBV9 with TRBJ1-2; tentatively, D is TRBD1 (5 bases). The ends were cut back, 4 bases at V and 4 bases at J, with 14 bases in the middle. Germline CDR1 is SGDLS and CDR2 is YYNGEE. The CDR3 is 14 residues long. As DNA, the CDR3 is TGTGCCAGCAGCCCGGGGACCACCTTCTATGGCTACACCTTC. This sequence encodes CASSPGTTFYGYTF.

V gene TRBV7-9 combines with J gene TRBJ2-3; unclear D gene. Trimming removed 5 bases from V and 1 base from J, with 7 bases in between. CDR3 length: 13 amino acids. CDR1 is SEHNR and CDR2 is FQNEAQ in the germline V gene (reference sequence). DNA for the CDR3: TGTGCCAGCAGCCTCGTGGGCACAGATACGCAGTATTTT. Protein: CASSLVGTDTQYF.

The CDR3 region is CAWATGDSQPQHF. The CDR3 DNA is TGTGCCTGGGCGACAGGGGACAGTCAGCCCCAGCATTTT. This chain connects TRBV30 to TRBJ1-5, with 8 bases that match TRBD1. V shed 5 bases and J 6 bases; nucleotides not matched to a gene: 6. CDR3 length: 13 residues. Germline V CDR1 and CDR2: GTSNPN, SVGIG (reference sequence).

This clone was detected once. The CDR3 reads CASSRGQGGMNAFF. CDR3 in DNA: TGTGCCAGTAGCCGTGGACAGGGGGGTATGAATGCTTTCTTT. This chain joins TRBV19 and TRBJ1-1, with 10 bases lining up with TRBD1. V dropped 6 bases and J dropped 11; count of bases not matched to a gene: 12. The germline gives CDR1 LNHDA, CDR2 SQIVND (reference sequence). CDR3 length: 14 amino acids.

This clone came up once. In DNA, the CDR3 is TGTGCCAGCAGCTTGAAAGTGGCGAACACCGGGGAGCTGTTTTTT. Translation: CASSLKVANTGELFF. This chain joins TRBV11-2 and TRBJ2-2; D ambiguous. Trimming shortened V by 3 bases and J by 0 bases, and 8 bases separated the two germline ends. This CDR3 has 15 amino acids. Germline loops: CDR1 SGHAT, CDR2 FQNNGV.

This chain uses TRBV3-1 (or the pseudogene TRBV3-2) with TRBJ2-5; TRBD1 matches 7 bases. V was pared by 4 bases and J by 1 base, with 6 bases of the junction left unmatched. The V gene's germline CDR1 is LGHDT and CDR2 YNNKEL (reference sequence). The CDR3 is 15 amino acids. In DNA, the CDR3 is TGTGCCAGCAGCCCCTCCGGGACAGCCCAAGAGACCCAGTACTTC. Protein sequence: CASSPSGTAQETQYF.

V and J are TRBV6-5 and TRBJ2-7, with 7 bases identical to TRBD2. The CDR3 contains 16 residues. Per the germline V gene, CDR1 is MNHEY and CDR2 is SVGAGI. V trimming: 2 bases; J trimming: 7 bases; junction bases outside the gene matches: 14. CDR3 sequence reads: CASSYAGDLTAGEQYF. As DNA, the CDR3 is TGTGCCAGCAGTTACGCCGGGGATTTGACAGCGGGGGAGCAGTACTTC.

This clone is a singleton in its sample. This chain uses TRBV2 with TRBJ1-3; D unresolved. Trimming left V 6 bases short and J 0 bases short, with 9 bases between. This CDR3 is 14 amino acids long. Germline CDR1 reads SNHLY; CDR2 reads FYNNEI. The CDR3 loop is CASSAEGSGNTIYF. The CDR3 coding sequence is TGTGCCAGCAGCGCCGAAGGCTCTGGAAACACCATATATTTT.

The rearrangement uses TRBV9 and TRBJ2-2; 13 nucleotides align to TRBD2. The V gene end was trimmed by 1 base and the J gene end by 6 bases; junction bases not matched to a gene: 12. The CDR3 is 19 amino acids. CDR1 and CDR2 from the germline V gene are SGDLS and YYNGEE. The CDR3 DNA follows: TGTGCCAGCAGCGTAAAGTTGTGGACTAGCGGGAGTGGAGCCGGGGAGCTGTTTTTT. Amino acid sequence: CASSVKLWTSGSGAGELFF.

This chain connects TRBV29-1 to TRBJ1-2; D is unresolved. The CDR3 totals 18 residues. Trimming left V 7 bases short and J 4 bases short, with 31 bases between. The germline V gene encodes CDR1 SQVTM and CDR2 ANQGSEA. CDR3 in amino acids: CSAPTTASILTSPYGYTF. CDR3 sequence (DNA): TGCAGCGCCCCTACCACGGCCAGTATCTTAACCTCTCCCTATGGCTACACCTTC.

The chain's CDR3 is CASRTGNNQPQHF. The CDR3 DNA is TGTGCCAGTCGGACAGGGAACAATCAGCCCCAGCATTTT. The chain combines TRBV3-1 (or the pseudogene TRBV3-2) with TRBJ1-5, with 8 positions matching TRBD1. The CDR3 runs to 13 residues. CDR1 LGHDT and CDR2 YNNKEL come from the germline V gene (reference sequence). V shed 9 bases, J shed 3 bases, and the junction held 4 bases outside the gene matches.

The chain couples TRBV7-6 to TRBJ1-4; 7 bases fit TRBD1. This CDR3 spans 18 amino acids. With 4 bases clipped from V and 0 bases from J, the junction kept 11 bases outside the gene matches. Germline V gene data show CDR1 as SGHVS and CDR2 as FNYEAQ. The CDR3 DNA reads TGTGCCAGCAGCTCGGGACAGAGTTTTCATGCAACTAATGAAAAACTGTTTTTT. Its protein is CASSSGQSFHATNEKLFF. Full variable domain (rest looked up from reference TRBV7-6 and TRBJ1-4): GAGVSQSPRYKVTKRGQDVALRCDPISGHVSLYWYRQALGQGPEFLTYFNYEAQQDKSGLPNDRFSAERPEGSISTLTIQRTEQRDSAMYRCASSSGQSFHATNEKLFFGSGTQLSVL.

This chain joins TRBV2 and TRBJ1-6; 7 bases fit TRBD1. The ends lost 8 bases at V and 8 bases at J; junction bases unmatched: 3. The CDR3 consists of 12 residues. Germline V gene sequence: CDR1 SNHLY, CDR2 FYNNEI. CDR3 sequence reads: CASGTGDSPLHF. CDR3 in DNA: TGTGCCAGCGGAACAGGGGATTCACCCCTCCACTTT. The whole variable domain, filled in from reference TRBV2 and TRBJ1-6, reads EPEVTQTPSHQVTQMGQEVILRCVPISNHLYFYWYRQILGQKVEFLVSFYNNEISEKSEIFDDQFSVERPDGSNFTLKIRSTKLEDSAMYFCASGTGDSPLHFGNGTRLTVT.

Here the CDR3 reads CASCLAESYEQYF. The CDR3 bases are TGTGCCAGCTGTCTAGCGGAAAGCTACGAGCAGTACTTC. The chain joins TRBV7-2 to TRBJ2-7, with TRBD2 identical over 7 bases. Trimming cost V 8 bases and J 3 bases; bases outside gene matches: 7. Germline values: CDR1 SGHTA, CDR2 FQGNSA. This CDR3 is built from 13 residues.